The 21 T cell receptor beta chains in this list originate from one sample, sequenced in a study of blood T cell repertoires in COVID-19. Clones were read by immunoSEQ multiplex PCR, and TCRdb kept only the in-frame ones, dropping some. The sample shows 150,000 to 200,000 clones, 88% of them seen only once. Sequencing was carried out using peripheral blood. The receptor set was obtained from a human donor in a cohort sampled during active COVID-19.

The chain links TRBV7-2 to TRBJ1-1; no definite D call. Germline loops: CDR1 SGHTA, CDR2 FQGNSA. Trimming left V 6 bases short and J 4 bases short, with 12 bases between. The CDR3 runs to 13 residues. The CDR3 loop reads CASRDQEITEAFF. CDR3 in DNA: TGTGCCAGCAGGGATCAGGAAATCACTGAAGCTTTCTTT.

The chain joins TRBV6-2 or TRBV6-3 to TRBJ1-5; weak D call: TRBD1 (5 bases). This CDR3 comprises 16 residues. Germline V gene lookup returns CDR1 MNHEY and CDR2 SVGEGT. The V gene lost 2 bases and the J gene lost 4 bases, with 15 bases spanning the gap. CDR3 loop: CASSYPVLSGNQPQHF. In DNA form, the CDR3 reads TGTGCCAGCAGTTACCCCGTCCTCTCAGGGAATCAGCCCCAGCATTTT.

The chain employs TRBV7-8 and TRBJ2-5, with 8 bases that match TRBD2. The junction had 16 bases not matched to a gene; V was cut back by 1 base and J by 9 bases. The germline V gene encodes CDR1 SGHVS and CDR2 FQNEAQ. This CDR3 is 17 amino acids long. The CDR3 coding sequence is TGTGCCAGCAGCTTAGTGTCGGCTAGCGGGCTCCTGGGGGCCCAGTACTTC. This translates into CASSLVSASGLLGAQYF.

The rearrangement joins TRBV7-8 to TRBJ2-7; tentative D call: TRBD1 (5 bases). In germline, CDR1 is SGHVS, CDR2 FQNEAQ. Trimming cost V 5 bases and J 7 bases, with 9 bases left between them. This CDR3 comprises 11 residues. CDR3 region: CASSPRDEQYF. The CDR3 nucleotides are TGTGCCAGCAGCCCCAGGGATGAGCAGTACTTC.

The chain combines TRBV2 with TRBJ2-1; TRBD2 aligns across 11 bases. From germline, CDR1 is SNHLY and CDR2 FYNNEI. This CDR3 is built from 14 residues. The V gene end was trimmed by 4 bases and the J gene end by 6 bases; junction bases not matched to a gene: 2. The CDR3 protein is CASSVTSGINEQFF. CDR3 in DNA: TGTGCCAGCAGTGTGACTAGCGGGATCAATGAGCAGTTCTTC.

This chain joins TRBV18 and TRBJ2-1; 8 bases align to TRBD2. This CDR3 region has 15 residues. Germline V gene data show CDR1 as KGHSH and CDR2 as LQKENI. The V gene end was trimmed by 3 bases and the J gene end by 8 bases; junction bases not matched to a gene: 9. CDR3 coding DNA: TGTGCCAGCTCACCGACGGGACTAGGGTTCGATGAGCAGTTCTTC. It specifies CASSPTGLGFDEQFF.

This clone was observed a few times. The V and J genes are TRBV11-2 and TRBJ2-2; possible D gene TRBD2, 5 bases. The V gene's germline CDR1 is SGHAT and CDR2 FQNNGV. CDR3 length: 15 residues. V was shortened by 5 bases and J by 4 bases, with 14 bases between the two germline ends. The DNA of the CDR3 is TGTGCCAGCAGCCTCTCCGGAGGAGGCACCGGGGAGCTGTTTTTT. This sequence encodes CASSLSGGGTGELFF. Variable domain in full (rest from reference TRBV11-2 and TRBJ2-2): EAGVAQSPRYKIIEKRQSVAFWCNPISGHATLYWYQQILGQGPKLLIQFQNNGVVDDSQLPKDRFSAERLKGVDSTLKIQPAKLEDSAVYLCASSLSGGGTGELFFGEGSRLTVL.

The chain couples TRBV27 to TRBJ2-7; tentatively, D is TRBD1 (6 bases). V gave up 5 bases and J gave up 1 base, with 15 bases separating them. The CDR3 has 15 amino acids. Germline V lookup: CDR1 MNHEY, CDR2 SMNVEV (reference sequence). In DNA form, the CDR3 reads TGTGCCAGCAGTGGAGGCAGGGGAAGGTCCTACGAGCAGTACTTC. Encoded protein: CASSGGRGRSYEQYF.

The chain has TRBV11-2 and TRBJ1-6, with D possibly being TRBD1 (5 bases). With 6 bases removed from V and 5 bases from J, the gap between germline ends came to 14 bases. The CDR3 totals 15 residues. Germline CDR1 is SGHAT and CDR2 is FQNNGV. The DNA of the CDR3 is TGTGCCAGCAGAATCGGAACAGGTGATAATTCACCCCTCCACTTT. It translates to CASRIGTGDNSPLHF.

The CDR3 here is CASSPLYGGNQPQHF. The CDR3, as DNA: TGTGCCAGCTCACCACTATACGGGGGCAATCAGCCCCAGCATTTT. The V and J genes are TRBV18 and TRBJ1-5, with unresolved D. Trimming removed 1 base at V and 2 bases at J, with 9 bases between. CDR3 length: 15 residues. Germline lookup yields CDR1 KGHSH and CDR2 LQKENI.

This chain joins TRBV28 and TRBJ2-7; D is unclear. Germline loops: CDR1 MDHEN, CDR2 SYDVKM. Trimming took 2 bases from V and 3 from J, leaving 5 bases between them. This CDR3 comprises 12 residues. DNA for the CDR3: TGTGCCAGCAGTTTAAACAGCTACGAGCAGTACTTC. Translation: CASSLNSYEQYF.

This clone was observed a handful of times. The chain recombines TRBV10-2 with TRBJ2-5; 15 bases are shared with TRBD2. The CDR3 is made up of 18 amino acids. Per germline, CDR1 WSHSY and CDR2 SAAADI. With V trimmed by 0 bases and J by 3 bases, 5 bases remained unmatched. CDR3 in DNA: TGCGCCAGCAGTGAGTCTGGACTAGCGGGAGGGATGGAAGAGACCCAGTACTTC. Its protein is CASSESGLAGGMEETQYF.

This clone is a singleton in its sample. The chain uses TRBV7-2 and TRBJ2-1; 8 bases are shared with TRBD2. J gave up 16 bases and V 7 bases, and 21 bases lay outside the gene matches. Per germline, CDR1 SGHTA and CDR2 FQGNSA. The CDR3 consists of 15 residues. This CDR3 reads CASKYIGTSWGWAFF. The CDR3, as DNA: TGTGCCAGCAAGTATATCGGGACTAGTTGGGGTTGGGCCTTCTTC.

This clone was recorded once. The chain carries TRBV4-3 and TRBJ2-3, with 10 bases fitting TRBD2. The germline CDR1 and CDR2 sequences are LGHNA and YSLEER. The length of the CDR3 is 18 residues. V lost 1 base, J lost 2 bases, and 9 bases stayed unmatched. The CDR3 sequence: CASSQAPASGGVTDTQYF. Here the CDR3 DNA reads TGCGCCAGCAGCCAAGCCCCCGCGAGCGGGGGGGTCACAGATACGCAGTATTTT.

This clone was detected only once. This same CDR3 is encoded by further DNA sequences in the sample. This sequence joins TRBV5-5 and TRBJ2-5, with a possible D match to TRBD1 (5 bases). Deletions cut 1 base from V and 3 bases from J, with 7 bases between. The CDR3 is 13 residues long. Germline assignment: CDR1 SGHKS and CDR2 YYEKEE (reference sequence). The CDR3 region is CASSLTGEETQYF. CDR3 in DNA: TGTGCCAGCAGCTTGACAGGTGAAGAGACCCAGTACTTC.

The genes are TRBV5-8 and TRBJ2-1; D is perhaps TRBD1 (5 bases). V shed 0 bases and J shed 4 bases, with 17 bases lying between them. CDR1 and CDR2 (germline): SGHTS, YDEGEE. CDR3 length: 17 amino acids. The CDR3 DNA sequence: TGTGCCAGCAGCTTGGCGATTCAGGGTCGAACATACAATGAGCAGTTCTTC. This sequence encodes CASSLAIQGRTYNEQFF.

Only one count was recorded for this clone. CDR3 nucleotides: TGTGCCAGCAGCCGCGAATCCCGTTTCGAGCAGTACTTC. This codes for CASSRESRFEQYF. The rearrangement joins TRBV7-2 to TRBJ2-7; no reliable D call. Deletions cut 5 bases from V and 6 bases from J, with 14 bases between. Germline CDR1 is SGHTA and CDR2 is FQGNSA. The CDR3 spans 13 residues.

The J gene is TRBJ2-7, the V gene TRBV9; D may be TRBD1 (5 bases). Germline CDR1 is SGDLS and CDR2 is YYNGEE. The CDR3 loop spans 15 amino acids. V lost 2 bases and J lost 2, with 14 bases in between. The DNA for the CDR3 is TGTGCCAGCAGCGTGGAGTGGACACCGACCTACGAGCAGTACTTC. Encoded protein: CASSVEWTPTYEQYF.

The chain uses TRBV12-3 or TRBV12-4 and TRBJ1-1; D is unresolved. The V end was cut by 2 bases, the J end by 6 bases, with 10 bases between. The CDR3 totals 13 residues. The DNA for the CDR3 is TGTGCCAGCAGTTTACGGGGAGCCTCTGAAGCTTTCTTT. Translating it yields CASSLRGASEAFF.

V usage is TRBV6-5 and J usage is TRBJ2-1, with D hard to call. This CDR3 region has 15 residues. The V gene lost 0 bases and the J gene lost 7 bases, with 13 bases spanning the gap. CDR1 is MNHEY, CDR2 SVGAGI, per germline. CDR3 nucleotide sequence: TGTGCCAGCAGTTACTCGAGACTCGGTAGGAATGAGCAGTTCTTC. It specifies CASSYSRLGRNEQFF.

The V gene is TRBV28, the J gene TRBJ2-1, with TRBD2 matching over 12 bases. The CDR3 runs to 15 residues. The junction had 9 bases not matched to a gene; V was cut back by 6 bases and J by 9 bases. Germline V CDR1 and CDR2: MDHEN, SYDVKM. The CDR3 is CASSPTSGSRSEQFF. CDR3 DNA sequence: TGTGCCAGCAGCCCGACTAGCGGGAGTCGTAGTGAGCAGTTCTTC. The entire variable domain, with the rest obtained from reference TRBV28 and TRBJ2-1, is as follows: DVKVTQSSRYLVKRTGEKVFLECVQDMDHENMFWYRQDPGLGLRLIYFSYDVKMKEKGDIPEGYSVSREKKERFSLILESASTNQTSMYLCASSPTSGSRSEQFFGPGTRLTVL.